Below, one T cell receptor beta chain is given with its context. Its cognate antigen is unknown. A much more abundant neighbour one base away suggests this may be a read error. The sample is drawn from a study of blood T cells in healthy people across ages. It was with a sample-barcoded 5' primer and a J-beta primer mix that a second PCR of about 6 to 11 cycles was run. All samples gave at least 2.5 million CDR3-containing paired-end reads. TCRdb ran MiXCR on the 5' RACE reads and lists one entry per CDR3 protein. The sample records 650,000 to 800,000 distinct CDR3 sequences, 52% being singletons. CDR1 is MNHEY and CDR2 is SMNVEV in the germline V gene (reference sequence). The CDR3 extends over 16 amino acids. Broader study findings: Correlation between TCR beta diversity and naive T cell percentage was strong. Unsorted PBMC input precluded a conclusive naive versus antigen-experienced comparison. There were more naive CD4+ cells and higher diversity in long-lived donors than in aged donors.

This clonotype originated in a woman older than 75 in good health. The sample taken for sequencing was blood. The chain employs TRBV27 and TRBJ2-1, with a weak D call TRBD2 (6 bases). The J call may be mistaken, given a closer DNA end match to TRBJ2-7. The CDR3 nucleotides are TGTGCCAGCAGTAAAGCGGGTACGTGGAACTACAATGAGCAGTACTTC. Residues: CASSKAGTWNYNEQYF.